Listed here are 4 T cell receptor beta chains from one sample, sequenced in a study of cytomegalovirus exposure and HLA in healthy donors. With 60 Vbeta and 13 Jbeta primers, the PCR was carried out. Sequenced by immunoSEQ multiplex PCR; TCRdb stores in-frame clones only, minus some. The profile covers some 120,000 clones, with around 82% appearing a single time and less than 4.5% taken by the ten largest. The sample taken for sequencing was PBMCs. These receptors came from a man between 40 and 49 years old in good health and CMV-seronegative.

The V and J genes are TRBV7-3 and TRBJ2-5; 7 bases agree with TRBD2. CDR1 SGHTA and CDR2 FQGTGA come from the germline V gene. With 5 bases clipped from V and 2 bases from J, the junction kept 8 bases outside the gene matches. The CDR3 has 15 residues. The CDR3 loop is CASSETGGIQETQYF. The CDR3 DNA is TGTGCCAGCAGCGAGACCGGGGGGATACAAGAGACCCAGTACTTC.

This clone appeared once. V is TRBV6-5 and J is TRBJ2-7, with 7 nucleotides matching TRBD2. CDR3 length: 16 residues. The ends lost 0 bases at V and 0 bases at J; junction bases unmatched: 5. In germline, CDR1 is MNHEY, CDR2 SVGAGI. This CDR3 is CASSYSIGGSSYEQYF. CDR3 sequence (DNA): TGTGCCAGCAGTTACTCGATCGGCGGGAGCTCCTACGAGCAGTACTTC.

V and J are TRBV23-1 and TRBJ1-2; 8 bases map to TRBD1. TRBV23-1 is noted as an ORF with a role that remains uncertain. The J segment lost 5 bases and the V segment lost 0 bases, leaving 11 bases of the junction unmatched. The CDR3 is 17 amino acids. The CDR3 region is CASSQSPEDREEYGYTF. CDR3 DNA sequence: TGCGCCAGCAGTCAATCGCCTGAGGACAGGGAAGAATATGGCTACACCTTC.

This clone was observed a few times. The V gene is TRBV4-3, the J gene TRBJ2-7, with 9 bases matching TRBD1. This CDR3 spans 15 amino acids. V gave up 4 bases and J gave up 4 bases; unmatched junction bases: 8. Germline CDR1 is LGHNA and CDR2 is YSLEER. The CDR3 sequence is CASSLGTGLGYEQYF. CDR3 bases: TGCGCCAGCAGCCTGGGGACAGGGCTGGGATACGAGCAGTACTTC.